One and the same sample provided the 10 T cell receptor beta chains below, sequenced in a study of lymphopenia after photon versus proton radiotherapy. Sequencing used immunoSEQ multiplex PCR; TCRdb keeps in-frame clones, though not all of them. The sample lists 75,000 or so clones, 83% occurring once. The material sequenced was peripheral blood, taken from a patient treated with proton-based radiotherapy. The receptors were sampled from a man in his 60s with pancreatic cancer.

This clone came up a few times. The V call is TRBV11-2, the J call TRBJ1-3; no firm D call. V was pared by 5 bases and J by 6 bases, with 14 bases between. In germline, CDR1 is SGHAT, CDR2 FQNNGV. The CDR3 is made up of 14 amino acids. Here the CDR3 reads CASSHSKQLNTIYF. CDR3 sequence (DNA): TGTGCCAGCAGCCATTCTAAACAGCTAAACACCATATATTTT.

The rearrangement joins TRBV6-6 to TRBJ1-5, with D uncertain. Trimming removed 5 bases from V and 6 bases from J, with 8 bases in between. This CDR3 region has 12 residues. The germline CDR1 and CDR2 sequences are MNHNY and SVGAGI (reference sequence). The DNA for the CDR3 is TGTGCCAGCAGTGAGAATACTCAGCCCCAGCATTTT. It is translated as CASSENTQPQHF.

V gene TRBV9 combines with J gene TRBJ2-1, with D perhaps assigned TRBD1 or TRBD2 (5 bases each). CDR1 and CDR2 from the germline V gene are SGDLS and YYNGEE. V was pared by 3 bases and J by 8 bases, with 15 bases between. This CDR3 comprises 14 residues. The DNA of the CDR3 is TGTGCCAGCAGCGGGTCTCTAACGGGGCATGAGCAGTTCTTC. Encoded protein: CASSGSLTGHEQFF.

The chain links TRBV29-1 to TRBJ2-3, with 9 bases matching TRBD2. The V gene's germline CDR1 is SQVTM and CDR2 ANQGSEA. The V gene end was trimmed by 4 bases and the J gene end by 3 bases; junction bases not matched to a gene: 8. This CDR3 has 15 amino acids. The CDR3 loop is CSVAVAGVGTDTQYF. The CDR3 coding sequence is TGCAGCGTTGCTGTAGCGGGAGTGGGTACAGATACGCAGTATTTT.

The V call is TRBV2, the J call TRBJ1-5; D is uncertain. Germline assignment: CDR1 SNHLY and CDR2 FYNNEI. Trimming pared 3 bases from V and 11 bases from J, leaving 14 bases between. The CDR3 is made up of 13 amino acids. Written as DNA, the CDR3 is TGTGCCAGCAGTGAGCCCTTCCACGTAGCCCAGCATTTT. Its translation: CASSEPFHVAQHF.

The chain has TRBV10-2 and TRBJ2-3; no clear D gene. Trimming took off 6 bases at V and 0 bases at J, with 10 bases between the two ends. This CDR3 is 14 amino acids long. Per germline, CDR1 WSHSY and CDR2 SAAADI. In DNA, the CDR3 is TGCGCCAGCAGCCCTGATTACAGCACAGATACGCAGTATTTT. Translated: CASSPDYSTDTQYF.

The chain couples TRBV23-1 to TRBJ1-5, with 9 positions matching TRBD1. TRBV23-1 is an open reading frame, and its role is uncertain. Trimming took 1 base from V and 2 from J; bases not matched to a gene: 0. The CDR3 has 15 amino acids. This chain's CDR3 is CASSQWDRGNQPQHF. The CDR3 DNA is TGCGCCAGCAGTCAATGGGACAGGGGCAATCAGCCCCAGCATTTT.

This chain connects TRBV11-2 to TRBJ2-7, with 8 bases lining up with TRBD2. The CDR3 contains 15 residues. Germline V gene lookup returns CDR1 SGHAT and CDR2 FQNNGV. V lost 3 bases to trimming and J lost 3 bases; unmatched junction nucleotides: 7. CDR3 sequence: CASSLGVAGIYEQYF. The CDR3 region has the DNA TGTGCCAGCAGCTTGGGGGTAGCGGGAATCTACGAGCAGTACTTC.

The gene calls are TRBV30 and TRBJ1-2; maybe TRBD1 (5 bases). Trimming stripped 4 bases from V and 0 bases from J, with 15 bases between. The CDR3 loop spans 15 amino acids. CDR1 is GTSNPN, CDR2 SVGIG, per germline (reference sequence). CDR3 DNA: TGTGCCTGGAAACTCACGGGACCTACTAACTATGGCTACACCTTC. It is translated as CAWKLTGPTNYGYTF.

This clone appeared a single time. This chain uses TRBV7-8 with TRBJ1-1; possibly TRBD1 for D (5 bases). Germline V CDR1 and CDR2: SGHVS, FQNEAQ. V lost 1 base and J lost 11, with 17 bases in between. CDR3 length: 14 residues. The DNA of the CDR3 is TGTGCCAGCAGCTTAGGAGGCACAGGTTTCAAGGCTTTCTTT. Its protein is CASSLGGTGFKAFF.